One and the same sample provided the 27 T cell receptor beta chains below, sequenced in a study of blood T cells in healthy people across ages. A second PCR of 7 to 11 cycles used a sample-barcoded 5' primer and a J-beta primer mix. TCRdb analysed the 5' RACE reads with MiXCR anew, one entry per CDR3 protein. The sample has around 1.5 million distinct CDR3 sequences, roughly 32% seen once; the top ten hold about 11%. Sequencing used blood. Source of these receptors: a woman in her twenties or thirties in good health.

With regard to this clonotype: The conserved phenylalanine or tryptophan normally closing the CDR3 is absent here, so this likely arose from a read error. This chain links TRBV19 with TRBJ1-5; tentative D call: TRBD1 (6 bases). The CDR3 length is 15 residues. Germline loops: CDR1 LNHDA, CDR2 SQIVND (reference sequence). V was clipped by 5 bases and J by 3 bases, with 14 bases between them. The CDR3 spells CASSLPGGSNQPQHC. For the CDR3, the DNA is TGTGCCAGTAGTCTGCCCGGGGGCTCCAATCAGCCCCAGCATTGT.

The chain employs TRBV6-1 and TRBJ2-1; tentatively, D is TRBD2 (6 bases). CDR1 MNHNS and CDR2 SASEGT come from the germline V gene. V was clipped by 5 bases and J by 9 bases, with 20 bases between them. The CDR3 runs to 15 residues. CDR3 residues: CASSNGDSFSLEQFF. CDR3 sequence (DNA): TGTGCCAGCAGTAATGGGGACTCCTTTAGTCTTGAGCAGTTCTTC.

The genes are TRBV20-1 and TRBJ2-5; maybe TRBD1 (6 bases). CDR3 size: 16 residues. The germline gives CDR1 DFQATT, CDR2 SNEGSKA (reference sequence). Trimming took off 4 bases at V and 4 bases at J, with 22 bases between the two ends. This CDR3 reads CSANPTGIYPPETQYF. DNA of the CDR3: TGCAGTGCTAACCCCACAGGGATTTACCCTCCAGAGACCCAGTACTTC.

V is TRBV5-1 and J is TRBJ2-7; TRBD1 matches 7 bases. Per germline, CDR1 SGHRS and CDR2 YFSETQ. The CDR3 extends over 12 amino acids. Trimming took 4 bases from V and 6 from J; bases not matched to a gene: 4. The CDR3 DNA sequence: TGCGCCAGCAGCATTACAGGGGCCGAGCAGTACTTC. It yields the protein CASSITGAEQYF.

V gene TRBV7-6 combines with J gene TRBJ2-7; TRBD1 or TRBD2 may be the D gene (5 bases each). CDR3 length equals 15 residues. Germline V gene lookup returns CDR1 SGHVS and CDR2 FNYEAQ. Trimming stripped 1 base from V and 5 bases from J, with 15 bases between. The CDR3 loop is CASSLEAGSPHEQYF. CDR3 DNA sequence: TGTGCCAGCAGCTTAGAGGCAGGGAGCCCCCACGAGCAGTACTTC. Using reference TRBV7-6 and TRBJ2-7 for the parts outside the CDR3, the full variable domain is GAGVSQSPRYKVTKRGQDVALRCDPISGHVSLYWYRQALGQGPEFLTYFNYEAQQDKSGLPNDRFSAERPEGSISTLTIQRTEQRDSAMYRCASSLEAGSPHEQYFGPGTRLTVT.

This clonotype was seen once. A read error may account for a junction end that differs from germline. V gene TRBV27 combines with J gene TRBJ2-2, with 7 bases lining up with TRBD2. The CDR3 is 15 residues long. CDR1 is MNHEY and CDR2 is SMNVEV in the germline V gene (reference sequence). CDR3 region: CASSLGGRGTGERFF. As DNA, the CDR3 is TGTGCCAGCAGTTTAGGGGGGAGGGGCACCGGGGAGCGGTTTTTT.

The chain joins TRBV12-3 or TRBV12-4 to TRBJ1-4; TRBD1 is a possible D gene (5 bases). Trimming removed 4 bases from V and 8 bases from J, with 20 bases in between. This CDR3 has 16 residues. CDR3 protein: CASSSRDGARWEKLFF. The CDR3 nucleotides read TGTGCCAGCAGTTCGCGGGATGGGGCACGTTGGGAAAAACTGTTTTTT.

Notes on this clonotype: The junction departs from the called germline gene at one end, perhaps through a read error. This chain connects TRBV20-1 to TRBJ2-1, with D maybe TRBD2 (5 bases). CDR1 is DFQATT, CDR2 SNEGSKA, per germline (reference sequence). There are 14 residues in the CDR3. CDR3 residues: CSARVASSYNKQFF. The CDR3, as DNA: TGCAGTGCTAGAGTAGCGAGCTCCTACAATAAGCAGTTCTTC.

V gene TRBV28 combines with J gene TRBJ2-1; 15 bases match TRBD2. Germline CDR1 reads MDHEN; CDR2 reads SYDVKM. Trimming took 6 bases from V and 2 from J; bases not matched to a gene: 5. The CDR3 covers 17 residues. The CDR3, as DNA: TGTGCCAGCAGGGGGACTAGCGGGAGGAGCCCCTACAATGAGCAGTTCTTC. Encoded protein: CASRGTSGRSPYNEQFF. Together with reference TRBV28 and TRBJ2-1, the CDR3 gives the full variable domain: DVKVTQSSRYLVKRTGEKVFLECVQDMDHENMFWYRQDPGLGLRLIYFSYDVKMKEKGDIPEGYSVSREKKERFSLILESASTNQTSMYLCASRGTSGRSPYNEQFFGPGTRLTVL.

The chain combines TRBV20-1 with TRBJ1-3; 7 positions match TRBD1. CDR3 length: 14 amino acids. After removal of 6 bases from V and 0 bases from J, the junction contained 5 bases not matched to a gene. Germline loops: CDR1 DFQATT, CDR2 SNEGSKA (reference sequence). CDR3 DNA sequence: TGCAGTGCAAGACAGGGAGCCTCTGGAAACACCATATATTTT. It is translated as CSARQGASGNTIYF.

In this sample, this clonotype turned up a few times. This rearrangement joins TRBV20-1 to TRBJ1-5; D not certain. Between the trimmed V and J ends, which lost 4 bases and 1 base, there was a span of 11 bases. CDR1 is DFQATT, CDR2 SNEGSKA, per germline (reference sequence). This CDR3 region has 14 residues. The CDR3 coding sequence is TGCAGTGCTACCCCCGGAGGGAGCAATCAGCCCCAGCATTTT. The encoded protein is CSATPGGSNQPQHF.

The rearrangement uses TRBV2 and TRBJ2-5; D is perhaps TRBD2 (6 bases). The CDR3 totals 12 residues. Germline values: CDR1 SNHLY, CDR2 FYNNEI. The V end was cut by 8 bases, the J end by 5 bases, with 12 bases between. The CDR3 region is CASLGGVETQYF. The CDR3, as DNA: TGTGCCAGCCTCGGGGGAGTCGAGACCCAGTACTTC.

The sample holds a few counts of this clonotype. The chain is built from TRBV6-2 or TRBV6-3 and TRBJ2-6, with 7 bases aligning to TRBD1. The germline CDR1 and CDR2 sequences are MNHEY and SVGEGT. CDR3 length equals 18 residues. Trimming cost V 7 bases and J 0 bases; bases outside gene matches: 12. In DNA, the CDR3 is TGTGCCAGCAACGAACTGGGACAGCTTTTCTCTGGGGCCAACGTCCTGACTTTC. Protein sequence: CASNELGQLFSGANVLTF.

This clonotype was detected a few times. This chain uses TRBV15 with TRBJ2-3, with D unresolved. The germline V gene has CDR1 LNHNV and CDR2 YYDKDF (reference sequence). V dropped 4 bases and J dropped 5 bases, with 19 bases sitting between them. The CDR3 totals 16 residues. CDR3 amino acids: CATSKDRRVHGDTQYF. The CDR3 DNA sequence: TGTGCCACCAGCAAAGATCGCCGGGTACACGGAGATACGCAGTATTTT.

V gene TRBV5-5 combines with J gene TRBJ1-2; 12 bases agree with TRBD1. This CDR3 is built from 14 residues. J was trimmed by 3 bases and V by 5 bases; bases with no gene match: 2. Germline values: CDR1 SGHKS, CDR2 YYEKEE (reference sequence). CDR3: CASSGTGGHYGYTF. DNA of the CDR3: TGTGCCAGCAGTGGGACAGGGGGCCACTATGGCTACACCTTC.

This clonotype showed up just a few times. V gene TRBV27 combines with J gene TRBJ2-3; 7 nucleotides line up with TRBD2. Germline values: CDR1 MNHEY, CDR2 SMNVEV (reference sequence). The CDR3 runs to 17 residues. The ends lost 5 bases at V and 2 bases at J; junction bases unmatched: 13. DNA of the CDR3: TGTGCCAGCAGTCCCCAGCTCCTAGCGGTAGACACAGATACGCAGTATTTT. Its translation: CASSPQLLAVDTDTQYF.

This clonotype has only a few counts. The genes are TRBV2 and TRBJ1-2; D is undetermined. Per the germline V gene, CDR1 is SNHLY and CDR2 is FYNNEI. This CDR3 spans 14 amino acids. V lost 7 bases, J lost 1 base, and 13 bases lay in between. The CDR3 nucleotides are TGTGCCAGCAATCGCCTGGGTGGTAACTATGGCTACACCTTC. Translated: CASNRLGGNYGYTF.

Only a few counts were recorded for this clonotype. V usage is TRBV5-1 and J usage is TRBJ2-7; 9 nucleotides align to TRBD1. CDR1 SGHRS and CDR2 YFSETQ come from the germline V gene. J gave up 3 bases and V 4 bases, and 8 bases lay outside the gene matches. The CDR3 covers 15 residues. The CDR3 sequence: CASSTGATGGYEQYF. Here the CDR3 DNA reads TGCGCCAGCAGCACGGGTGCGACAGGGGGCTACGAGCAGTACTTC.

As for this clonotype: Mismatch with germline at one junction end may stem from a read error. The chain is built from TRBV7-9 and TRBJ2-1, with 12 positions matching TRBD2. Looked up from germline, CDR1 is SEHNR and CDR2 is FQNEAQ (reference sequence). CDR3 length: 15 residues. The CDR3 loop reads CAGSMLAGGPNEQFF. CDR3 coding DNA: TGTGCCGGCAGCATGCTAGCGGGGGGGCCTAATGAGCAGTTCTTC.

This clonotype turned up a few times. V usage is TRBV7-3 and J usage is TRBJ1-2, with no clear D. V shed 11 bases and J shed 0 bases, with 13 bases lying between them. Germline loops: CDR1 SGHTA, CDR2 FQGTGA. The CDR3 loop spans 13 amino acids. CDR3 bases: TGTGCCGCTGCCCCCGATACTAACTATGGCTACACCTTC. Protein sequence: CAAAPDTNYGYTF.

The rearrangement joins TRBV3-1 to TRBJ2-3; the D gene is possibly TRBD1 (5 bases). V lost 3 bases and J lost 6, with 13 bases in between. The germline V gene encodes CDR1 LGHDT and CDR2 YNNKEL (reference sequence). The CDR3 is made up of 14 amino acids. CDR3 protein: CASSHKQVLDTQYF. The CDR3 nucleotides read TGTGCCAGCAGCCACAAACAGGTCTTGGATACGCAGTATTTT.

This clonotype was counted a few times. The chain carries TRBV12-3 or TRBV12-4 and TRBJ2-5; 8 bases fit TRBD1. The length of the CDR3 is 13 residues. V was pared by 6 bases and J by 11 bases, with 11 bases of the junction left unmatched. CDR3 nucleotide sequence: TGTGCCAGCAGACCCACAGGGGGAGGTGAGCAGTACTTC. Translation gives CASRPTGGGEQYF.

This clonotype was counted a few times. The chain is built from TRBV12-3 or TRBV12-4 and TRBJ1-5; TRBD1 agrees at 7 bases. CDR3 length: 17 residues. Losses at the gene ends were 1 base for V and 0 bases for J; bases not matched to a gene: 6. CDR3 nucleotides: TGTGCCAGCAGTTTAGTGCGCAGGGGGTATAGCAATCAGCCCCAGCATTTT. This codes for CASSLVRRGYSNQPQHF.

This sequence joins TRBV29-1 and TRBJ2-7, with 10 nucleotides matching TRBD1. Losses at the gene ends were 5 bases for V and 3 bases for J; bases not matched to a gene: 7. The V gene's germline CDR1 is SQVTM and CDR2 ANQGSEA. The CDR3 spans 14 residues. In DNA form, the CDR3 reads TGCAGCGTTCAACTGGGGACAGGGGACTACGAGCAGTACTTC. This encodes CSVQLGTGDYEQYF.

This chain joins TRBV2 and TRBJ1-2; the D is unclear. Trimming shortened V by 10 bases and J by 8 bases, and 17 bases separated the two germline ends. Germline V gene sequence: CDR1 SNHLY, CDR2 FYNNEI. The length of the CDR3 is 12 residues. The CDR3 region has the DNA TGTGCCAACAGAGGATGGGTCCCAGGCTACACCTTC. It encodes CANRGWVPGYTF. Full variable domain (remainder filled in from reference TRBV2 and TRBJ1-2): EPEVTQTPSHQVTQMGQEVILRCVPISNHLYFYWYRQILGQKVEFLVSFYNNEISEKSEIFDDQFSVERPDGSNFTLKIRSTKLEDSAMYFCANRGWVPGYTFGSGTRLTVV.

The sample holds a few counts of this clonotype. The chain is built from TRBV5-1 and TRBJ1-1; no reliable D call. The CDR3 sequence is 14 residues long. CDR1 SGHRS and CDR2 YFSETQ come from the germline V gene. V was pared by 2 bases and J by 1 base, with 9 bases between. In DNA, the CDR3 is TGCGCCAGCAGCTTCTTCGCTCAGAACACTGAAGCTTTCTTT. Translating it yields CASSFFAQNTEAFF.

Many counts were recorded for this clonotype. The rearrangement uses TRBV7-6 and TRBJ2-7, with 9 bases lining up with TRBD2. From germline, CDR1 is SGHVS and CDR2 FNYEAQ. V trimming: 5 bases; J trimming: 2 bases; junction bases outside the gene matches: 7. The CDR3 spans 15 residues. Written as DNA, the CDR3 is TGTGCCAGCAGCCCTGTAGCTAGCGGGGCCTACGAGCAGTACTTC. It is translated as CASSPVASGAYEQYF.